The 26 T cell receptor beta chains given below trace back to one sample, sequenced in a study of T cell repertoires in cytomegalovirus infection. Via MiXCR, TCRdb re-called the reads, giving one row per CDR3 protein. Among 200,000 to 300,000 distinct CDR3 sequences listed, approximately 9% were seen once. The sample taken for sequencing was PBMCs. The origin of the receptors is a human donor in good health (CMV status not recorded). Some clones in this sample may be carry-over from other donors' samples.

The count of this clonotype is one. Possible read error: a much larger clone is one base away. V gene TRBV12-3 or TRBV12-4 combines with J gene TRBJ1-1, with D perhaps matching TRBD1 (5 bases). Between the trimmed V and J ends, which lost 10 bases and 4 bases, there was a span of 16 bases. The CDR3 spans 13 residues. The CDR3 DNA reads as TGTGCCAACAGCCTTTCAGGGCCCACTGAAGCTTTCTTT. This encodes CANSLSGPTEAFF.

The CDR3 DNA reads TGCAGCTTCAGGTGGGGTCTTACCGGGGAGCTGTTTTTT. It codes for CSFRWGLTGELFF. V usage is TRBV29-1 and J usage is TRBJ2-2; no reliable D call. The germline CDR1 and CDR2 sequences are SQVTM and ANQGSEA. The CDR3 covers 13 residues. V was trimmed by 8 bases and J by 5 bases, leaving 15 bases between them.

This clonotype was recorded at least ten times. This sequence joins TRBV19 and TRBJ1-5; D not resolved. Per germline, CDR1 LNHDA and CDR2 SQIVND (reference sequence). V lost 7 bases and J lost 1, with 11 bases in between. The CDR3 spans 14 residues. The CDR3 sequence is CASMPPTSNQPQHF. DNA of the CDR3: TGTGCCAGTATGCCCCCGACAAGCAATCAGCCCCAGCATTTT.

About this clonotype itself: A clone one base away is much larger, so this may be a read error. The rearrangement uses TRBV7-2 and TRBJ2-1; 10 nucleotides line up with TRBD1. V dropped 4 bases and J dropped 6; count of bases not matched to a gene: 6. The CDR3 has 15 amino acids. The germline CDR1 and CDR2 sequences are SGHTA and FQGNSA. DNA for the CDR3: TGTGCCAGCAGCTCCGGGACAGGGGAGGGCAATGAGCAGTTCTTC. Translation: CASSSGTGEGNEQFF. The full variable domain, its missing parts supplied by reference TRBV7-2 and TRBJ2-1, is GAGVSQSPSNKVTEKGKDVELRCDPISGHTALYWYRQSLGQGLEFLIYFQGNSAPDKSGLPSDRFSAERTGGSVSTLTIQRTQQEDSAVYLCASSSGTGEGNEQFFGPGTRLTVL.

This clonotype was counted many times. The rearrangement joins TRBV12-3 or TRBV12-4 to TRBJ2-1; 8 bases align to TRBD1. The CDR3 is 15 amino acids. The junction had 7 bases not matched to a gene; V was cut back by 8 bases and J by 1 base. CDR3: CASCRWTGSYNEQFF. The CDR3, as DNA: TGTGCCAGCTGCCGTTGGACAGGGTCCTACAATGAGCAGTTCTTC.

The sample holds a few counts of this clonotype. The CDR3 DNA reads TGTGCCAGTAGTATCCGCAACTCTGGGGCCAACGTCCTGACTTTC. Translation gives CASSIRNSGANVLTF. This rearrangement joins TRBV19 to TRBJ2-6, with D unresolved. The V end was cut by 3 bases, the J end by 0 bases, with 6 bases between. The CDR3 loop spans 15 amino acids. The germline V gene encodes CDR1 LNHDA and CDR2 SQIVND (reference sequence).

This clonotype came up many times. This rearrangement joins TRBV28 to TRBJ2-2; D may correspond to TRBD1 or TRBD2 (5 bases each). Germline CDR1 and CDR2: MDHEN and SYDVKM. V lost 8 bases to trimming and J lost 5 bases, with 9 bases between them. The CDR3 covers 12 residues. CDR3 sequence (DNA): TGTGCCAGCTGGGACCTAACCGGGGAGCTGTTTTTT. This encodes CASWDLTGELFF.

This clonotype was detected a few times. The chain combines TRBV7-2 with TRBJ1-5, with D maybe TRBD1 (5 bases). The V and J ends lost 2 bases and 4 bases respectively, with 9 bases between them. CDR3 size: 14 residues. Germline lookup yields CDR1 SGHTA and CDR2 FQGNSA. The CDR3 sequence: CASSLSKGNQPQHF. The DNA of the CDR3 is TGTGCCAGCAGCTTATCAAAGGGGAATCAGCCCCAGCATTTT.

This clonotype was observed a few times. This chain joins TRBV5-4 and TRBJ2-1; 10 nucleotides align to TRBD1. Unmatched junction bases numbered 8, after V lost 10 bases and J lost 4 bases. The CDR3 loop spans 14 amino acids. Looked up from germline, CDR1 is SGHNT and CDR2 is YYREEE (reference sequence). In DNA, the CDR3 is TGTGCCTTCGGGGGGGACAGGGGTTACAATGAGCAGTTCTTC. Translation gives CAFGGDRGYNEQFF.

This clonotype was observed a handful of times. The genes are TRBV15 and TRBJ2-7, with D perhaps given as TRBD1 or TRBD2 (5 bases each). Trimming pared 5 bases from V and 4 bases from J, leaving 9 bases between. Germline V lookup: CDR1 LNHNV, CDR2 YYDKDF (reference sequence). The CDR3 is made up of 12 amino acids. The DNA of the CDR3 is TGTGCCACCAGCTCTGGGGGATACGAGCAGTACTTC. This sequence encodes CATSSGGYEQYF.

The CDR3 DNA reads TGTGCAACCACAGGGGATCGGGAAGAGACCCAGTACTTC. This sequence encodes CATTGDREETQYF. The rearrangement uses TRBV7-2 and TRBJ2-5; 7 bases agree with TRBD1. Germline loops: CDR1 SGHTA, CDR2 FQGNSA. This CDR3 has 13 amino acids.

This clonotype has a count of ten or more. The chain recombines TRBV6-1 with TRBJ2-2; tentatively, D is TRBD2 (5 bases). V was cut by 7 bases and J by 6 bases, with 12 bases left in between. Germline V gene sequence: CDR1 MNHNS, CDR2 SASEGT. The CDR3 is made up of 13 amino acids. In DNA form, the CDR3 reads TGTGCCAGCAAGGAAGGAGCGGCCGGGGAGCTGTTTTTT. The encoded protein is CASKEGAAGELFF.

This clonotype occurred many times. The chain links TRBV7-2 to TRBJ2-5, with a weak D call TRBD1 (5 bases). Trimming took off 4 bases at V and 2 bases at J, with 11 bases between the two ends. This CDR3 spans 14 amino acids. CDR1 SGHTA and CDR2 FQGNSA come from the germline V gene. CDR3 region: CASSYDRRQETQYF. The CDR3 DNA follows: TGTGCCAGCAGCTATGACAGACGTCAAGAGACCCAGTACTTC.

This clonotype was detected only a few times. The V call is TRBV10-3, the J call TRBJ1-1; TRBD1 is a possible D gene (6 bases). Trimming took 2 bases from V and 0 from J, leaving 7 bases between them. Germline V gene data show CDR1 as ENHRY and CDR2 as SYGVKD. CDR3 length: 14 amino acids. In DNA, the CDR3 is TGTGCCATCAGTGAGGACAGGATGAACACTGAAGCTTTCTTT. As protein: CAISEDRMNTEAFF.

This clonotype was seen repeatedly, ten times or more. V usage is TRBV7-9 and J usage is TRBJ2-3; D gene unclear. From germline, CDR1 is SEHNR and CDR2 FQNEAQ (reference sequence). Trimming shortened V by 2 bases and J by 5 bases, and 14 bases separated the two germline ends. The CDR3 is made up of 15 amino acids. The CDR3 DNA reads TGTGCCAGCAGCTTAAGTCTAGGAGCGAAAGATACGCAGTATTTT. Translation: CASSLSLGAKDTQYF.

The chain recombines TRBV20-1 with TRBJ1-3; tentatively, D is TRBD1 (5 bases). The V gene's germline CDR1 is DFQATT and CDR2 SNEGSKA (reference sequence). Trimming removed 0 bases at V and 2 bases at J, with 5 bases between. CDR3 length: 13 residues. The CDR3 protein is CSARETAGNTIYF. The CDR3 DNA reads TGCAGTGCTAGAGAGACAGCTGGAAACACCATATATTTT.

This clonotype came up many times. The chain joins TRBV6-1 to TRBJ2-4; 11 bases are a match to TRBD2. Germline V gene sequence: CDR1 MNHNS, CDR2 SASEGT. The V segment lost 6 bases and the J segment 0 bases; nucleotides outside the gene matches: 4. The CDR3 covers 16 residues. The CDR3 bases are TGTGCCAGCAGACCGACTAGCGGGGCAGCCAAAAACATTCAGTACTTC. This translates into CASRPTSGAAKNIQYF.

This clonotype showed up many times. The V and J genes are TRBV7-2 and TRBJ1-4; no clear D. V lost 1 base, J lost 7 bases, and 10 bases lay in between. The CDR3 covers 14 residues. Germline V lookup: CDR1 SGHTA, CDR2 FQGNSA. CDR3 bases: TGTGCCAGCAGCTTAGTCAGTTTTTCTGAAAAACTGTTTTTT. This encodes CASSLVSFSEKLFF.

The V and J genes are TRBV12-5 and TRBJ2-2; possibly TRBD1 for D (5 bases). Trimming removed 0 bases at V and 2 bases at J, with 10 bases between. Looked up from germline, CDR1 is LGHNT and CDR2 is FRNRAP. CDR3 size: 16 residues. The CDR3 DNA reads TGTGCTAGTGGTTTGGTGTTCGACAGAAACACCGGGGAGCTGTTTTTT. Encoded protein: CASGLVFDRNTGELFF.

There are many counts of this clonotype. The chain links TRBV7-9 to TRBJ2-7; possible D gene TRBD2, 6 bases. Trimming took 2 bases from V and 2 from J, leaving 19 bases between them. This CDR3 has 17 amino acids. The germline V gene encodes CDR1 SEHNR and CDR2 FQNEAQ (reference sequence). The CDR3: CASSLRKGGQAAYEQYF. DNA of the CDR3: TGTGCCAGCAGCTTAAGGAAGGGAGGACAAGCAGCCTACGAGCAGTACTTC. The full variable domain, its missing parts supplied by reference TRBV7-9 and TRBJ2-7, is DTGVSQNPRHKITKRGQNVTFRCDPISEHNRLYWYRQTLGQGPEFLTYFQNEAQLEKSRLLSDRFSAERPKGSFSTLEIQRTEQGDSAMYLCASSLRKGGQAAYEQYFGPGTRLTVT.

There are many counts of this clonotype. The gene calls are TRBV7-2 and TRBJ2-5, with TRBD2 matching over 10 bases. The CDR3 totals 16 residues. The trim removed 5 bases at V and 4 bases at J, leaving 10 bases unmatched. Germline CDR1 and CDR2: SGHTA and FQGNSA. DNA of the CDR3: TGTGCCAGCAGCACCTCCCCTAGCGGGAGAAGAGAGACCCAGTACTTC. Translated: CASSTSPSGRRETQYF.

DNA for the CDR3: TGTGCCAGCAGCTCAGACCGGCTCTCCTACGAGCAGTACTTC. It codes for CASSSDRLSYEQYF. V and J are TRBV7-8 and TRBJ2-7, with D hard to call. Trimming took off 4 bases at V and 0 bases at J, with 10 bases between the two ends. Germline V gene lookup returns CDR1 SGHVS and CDR2 FQNEAQ. The CDR3 runs 14 residues.

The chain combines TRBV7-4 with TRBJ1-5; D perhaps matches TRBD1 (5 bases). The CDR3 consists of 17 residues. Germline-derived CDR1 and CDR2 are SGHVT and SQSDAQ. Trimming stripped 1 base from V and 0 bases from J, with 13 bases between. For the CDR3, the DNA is TGTGCCAGCAGCTTAGATCGATCCGGGGGTAGCAATCAGCCCCAGCATTTT. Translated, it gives CASSLDRSGGSNQPQHF.

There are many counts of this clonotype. DNA of the CDR3: TGTGCCAGCAGCCCCGGGGGGGCCGGGAGCAATCAGCCCCAGCATTTT. This encodes CASSPGGAGSNQPQHF. V is TRBV7-2 and J is TRBJ1-5; D may be TRBD1 (6 bases). Between the trimmed V and J ends, which lost 5 bases and 1 base, there was a span of 15 bases. CDR1 and CDR2 (germline): SGHTA, FQGNSA. This CDR3 has 16 residues.

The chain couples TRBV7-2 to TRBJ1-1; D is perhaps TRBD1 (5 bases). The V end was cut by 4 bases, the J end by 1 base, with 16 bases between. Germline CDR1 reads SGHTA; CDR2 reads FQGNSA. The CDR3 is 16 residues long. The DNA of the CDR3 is TGTGCCAGCAGCTCCGGATGGTTGGGACGGAACACTGAAGCTTTCTTT. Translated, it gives CASSSGWLGRNTEAFF.

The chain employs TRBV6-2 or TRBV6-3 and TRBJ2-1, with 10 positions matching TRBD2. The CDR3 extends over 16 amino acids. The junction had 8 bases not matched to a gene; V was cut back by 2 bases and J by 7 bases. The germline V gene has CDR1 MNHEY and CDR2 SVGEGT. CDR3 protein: CASSYRPAGGQNEQFF. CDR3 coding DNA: TGTGCCAGCAGTTACCGGCCAGCGGGGGGGCAAAATGAGCAGTTCTTC.